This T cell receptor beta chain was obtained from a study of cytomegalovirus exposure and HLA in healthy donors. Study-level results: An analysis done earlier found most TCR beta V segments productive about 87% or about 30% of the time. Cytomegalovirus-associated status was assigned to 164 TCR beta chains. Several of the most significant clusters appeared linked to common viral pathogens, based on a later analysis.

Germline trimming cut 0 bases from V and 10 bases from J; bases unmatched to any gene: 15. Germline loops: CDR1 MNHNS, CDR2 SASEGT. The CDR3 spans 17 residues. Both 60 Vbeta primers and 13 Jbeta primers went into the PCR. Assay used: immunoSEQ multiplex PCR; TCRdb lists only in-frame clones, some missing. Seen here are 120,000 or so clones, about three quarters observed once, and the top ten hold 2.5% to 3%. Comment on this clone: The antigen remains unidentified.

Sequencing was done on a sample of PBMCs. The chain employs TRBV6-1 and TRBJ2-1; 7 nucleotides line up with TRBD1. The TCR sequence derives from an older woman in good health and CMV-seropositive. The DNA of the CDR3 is TGTGCCAGCAGTGAAGCCCCACTGGAGACAGGGCCAGGCGAGCAGTTCTTC. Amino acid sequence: CASSEAPLETGPGEQFF.